This TCR beta chain was captured by sequencing in a study of STAT5B mutations in CD4+ large granular lymphocyte leukemia. The length of the CDR3 is 14 residues. V was clipped by 4 bases and J by 7 bases; unmatched bases: 1. CDR1 is SGHVS and CDR2 is FQNEAQ in the germline V gene. Profiling relied on immunoSEQ multiplex PCR, and the TCRdb table lists in-frame clones only, not all of them. Found here are 30,000 to 40,000 clones, 69% of them singletons; the top ten hold under 3.5%. The TCR originated in a human donor in good health. Input material: CD4+ T cells from blood buffy coats. The genes are TRBV7-8 and TRBJ2-5; 15 nucleotides agree with TRBD2. The CDR3 here is CASSSGLAGGTQYF. The CDR3 nucleotides are TGTGCCAGCAGCTCGGGACTAGCGGGGGGGACCCAGTACTTC. Full variable domain (missing parts from reference TRBV7-8 and TRBJ2-5): GAGVSQSPRYKVAKRGQDVALRCDPISGHVSLFWYQQALGQGPEFLTYFQNEAQLDKSGLPSDRFFAERPEGSVSTLKIQRTQQEDSAVYLCASSSGLAGGTQYFGPGTRLLVL.